The rows below give T cell receptor beta chains drawn from one sample of a study of CD8+CD57+ T cells in acquired aplastic anemia. TCRdb re-analysed the reads in MiXCR, keeping a single row per CDR3 protein. The profile shows approximately 220,000 distinct CDR3 sequences, about 44% of them singletons. Sequenced material: sorted CD4+, CD8+, or CD8+CD57+ T cells (not recorded which) from PBMCs. Receptor source: a human donor with aplastic anemia. Both conserved end residues are part of each CDR3. D genes are given only for firm matches. Some rows mark clone size as missing; the rest say once, few, many or name a class of expanded clone.

few | . | TRBJ2-7 | TRBV13 | TGTGCCAGCAGCACCGGACGGAACGAGCAGTACTTC | CASSTGRNEQYF
. | . | TRBJ1-5 | TRBV15 | TGTGCCACCAGGGCCTCGGGAAGCAGGATTCAGCCCCAGCATTTT | CATRASGSRIQPQHF
few | . | TRBJ1-6 | TRBV5-1 | TGCGCCAGCAGCTTGGAAGGGCTTAATTCACCCCTCCACTTT | CASSLEGLNSPLHF
many | . | TRBJ1-1 | TRBV25-1 | TGTGCCAGCACTTTGGTTACTGAAGCTTTCTTT | CASTLVTEAFF
. | . | TRBJ2-7 | TRBV7-9 | TGTGCCAGCAGCTACGGGACCGGGGCATGGGACGAGCAGTACTTC | CASSYGTGAWDEQYF
. | . | TRBJ1-6 | TRBV19 | TGTGCCAGTAGTTCACAGGGTCAGAATAATTCACCCCTCCACTTT | CASSSQGQNNSPLHF
many | TRBD2 | TRBJ2-3 | TRBV7-9 | TGTGCCAGCAGCTACCCCAGCGGGGCCCTCACAGATACGCAGTATTTT | CASSYPSGALTDTQYF
. | . | TRBJ2-5 | TRBV4-1 | TGCGCCAGCAGCCAAGCGGTCGGGGGGCTCCAAGAGACCCAGTACTTC | CASSQAVGGLQETQYF
many | . | TRBJ1-6 | TRBV9 | TGTGCCAGCAGCGTAGACATGAGCTCCTATAATTCACCCCTCCACTTT | CASSVDMSSYNSPLHF
many | . | TRBJ1-1 | TRBV7-3 | TGTGCCAGCAGCCCCGGGACACGGGGCTCTGAAGCTTTCTTT | CASSPGTRGSEAFF
many | . | TRBJ1-5 | TRBV7-2 | TGTGCCAGCAGCTTAGTTGGGGGGGGGGTTAAACCCCAGCATTTT | CASSLVGGGVKPQHF
many | . | TRBJ2-2 | TRBV11-2 | TGTGCCAGCAGCTTAGCAGGTTCCGCTCGCACCGGGGAGCTGTTTTTT | CASSLAGSARTGELFF
many | . | TRBJ1-1 | TRBV9 | TGTGCCAGCAGCGACGGTCGAAAGTTT | CASSDGRKF
many | . | TRBJ2-5 | TRBV4-3 | TGCGCCAGCAGCACGGCGGGGGCGGACCAAGAGACCCAGTACTTC | CASSTAGADQETQYF
. | . | TRBJ2-3 | TRBV24-1 | TGTGCCACCAGAGATCCCGGGGGCGCGACAGATACGCAGTATTTT | CATRDPGGATDTQYF
. | . | TRBJ1-2 | TRBV20-1 | TGCAGTGCTAGAGAGAGGGACTTAGATAACTATGGCTACACCTTC | CSARERDLDNYGYTF
. | . | TRBJ2-3 | TRBV20-1 | TGCAGTGCTAGAGCGCCACAGAGCCAGTATACGCAGTATTTT | CSARAPQSQYTQYF
. | . | TRBJ2-2 | TRBV25-1 | TGTGCCAGCAGTGCTAGGGCCGGGGAGCTGTTTTTT | CASSARAGELFF
. | . | TRBJ1-5 | TRBV7-2 | TGTGCCAGCACTCCTTCGGGGGCAGAACGGAGCAATCAGCCCCAGCATTTT | CASTPSGAERSNQPQHF
once | . | TRBJ2-3 | TRBV10-3 | TGTGCCATCAGGCCTAGCGAGGCAGATACGCAGTATTTT | CAIRPSEADTQYF
many | . | TRBJ2-3 | TRBV24-1 | TGTGCCACCAGTGATTGGGGAGCGGTCACAGATACGCAGTATTTT | CATSDWGAVTDTQYF
. | . | TRBJ1-2 | TRBV6-6 | TGTGCCAGCAGTTTTTCGGGAAAAGGCTACACCTTC | CASSFSGKGYTF
. | . | TRBJ1-5 | TRBV7-2 | TGTGCCAGCAGCCAGTGGCGGGGAGGCAATGAGCCCCAGCATTTT | CASSQWRGGNEPQHF
. | . | TRBJ2-7 | TRBV5-1 | TGCGCCAGCAGCCAAGACTGGGGGTCCTCCTACGAGCAGTACTTC | CASSQDWGSSYEQYF
. | . | TRBJ2-2 | TRBV9 | TGTGCCAGCAGCGTAGCCGGATACACCGGGGAGCTGTTTTTT | CASSVAGYTGELFF
once | . | TRBJ1-2 | TRBV29-1 | TGCAGCGCCACAACGCAGGGAGTTTTATGTGCTAACTATGGCTACACCTTC | CSATTQGVLCANYGYTF
. | . | TRBJ1-2 | TRBV10-1 | TGCGCCAGCAGTGAGCGGGGGGGTAGGCAAGCTAACTATGGCTACACCTTC | CASSERGGRQANYGYTF
. | . | TRBJ2-1 | TRBV29-1 | TGCAGCGTTGGGGGGACACAATACAATGAGCAGTTCTTC | CSVGGTQYNEQFF
many | . | TRBJ2-7 | TRBV5-5 | TGTGCCAGCAGCTTGCGGGCAGGACACTACGAGCAGTACTTC | CASSLRAGHYEQYF
many | TRBD2 | TRBJ2-1 | TRBV24-1 | TGTGCCACCAGCGAGGGACTAGACTACAATGAGCAGTTCTTC | CATSEGLDYNEQFF
. | . | TRBJ2-7 | TRBV12-3/TRBV12-4 | TGTGCCAGCAGTTTAGCGCTAGGGGCATCCGAGCAGTACTTC | CASSLALGASEQYF
many | TRBD2 | TRBJ2-3 | TRBV20-1 | TGCAGTGCTAGAGATATACTAGCGTCCTCAGATACGCAGTATTTT | CSARDILASSDTQYF
. | TRBD1 | TRBJ1-1 | TRBV29-1 | TGCAGCGTTGAAGATGAAGCCGGGACAGGCGTGACTGAAGCTTTCTTT | CSVEDEAGTGVTEAFF
. | . | TRBJ2-1 | TRBV15 | TGTGCCACCAGCAGAGAATCGGGAGTTATCAATGAGCAGTTCTTC | CATSRESGVINEQFF
. | TRBD1 | TRBJ1-2 | TRBV5-6 | TGTGCCAGCAGCTATGGACAGGGAGGGACTAACTATGGCTACACCTTC | CASSYGQGGTNYGYTF
. | . | TRBJ1-1 | TRBV9 | TGTGCCAGCAGCGTGAGAGGGAACACTGAAGCTTTCTTT | CASSVRGNTEAFF
many | . | TRBJ2-7 | TRBV6-6 | TGTGCCAGCAGTTCCCGGACGGCCGTAACCTACGAGCAGTACTTC | CASSSRTAVTYEQYF
. | TRBD1 | TRBJ1-6 | TRBV7-9 | TGTGCCAGCAGCTCGTCGACAGGGGTGGATAATTCACCCCTCCACTTT | CASSSSTGVDNSPLHF
many | . | TRBJ2-1 | TRBV5-1 | TGCGCCAGCAGCTTGTCGACAGAGCAGTTCTTC | CASSLSTEQFF
. | TRBD2 | TRBJ2-2 | TRBV11-2 | TGTGCCAGCAGAAGACTAGCGGGGGACGGGGAGCTGTTTTTT | CASRRLAGDGELFF
. | . | TRBJ2-3 | TRBV20-1 | TGCAGTGCTCGGAGCGGGCTGGATTACAATGAGCAGTATTTT | CSARSGLDYNEQYF
. | . | TRBJ1-3 | TRBV7-3 | TGTGCCAGTAGGCCCCAATTCTCGGGCGGAAACACCATATATTTT | CASRPQFSGGNTIYF
. | . | TRBJ2-7 | TRBV6-2/TRBV6-3 | TGTTCCAGCAGCACGACCTACGAGCAGTACTTC | CSSSTTYEQYF
many | TRBD2 | TRBJ2-1 | TRBV20-1 | TGCAGTGCCTTAAAACCGGAGCGGGGGGGCCTCGATGAGCAGTTCTTC | CSALKPERGGLDEQFF
many | TRBD2 | TRBJ2-3 | TRBV15 | TGTGCCACCAGCCACCCGGGACTAGCGGGGCCAGTCACAGATACGCAGTATTTT | CATSHPGLAGPVTDTQYF
few | . | TRBJ1-2 | TRBV29-1 | TGCAGCGTTGGGCCCAGGGCCGAGGGCTACACCTTC | CSVGPRAEGYTF
. | . | TRBJ1-4 | TRBV29-1 | TGCAGCGTTGAAGATCAGGCGGAAAAACTGTTTTTT | CSVEDQAEKLFF
few | . | TRBJ2-7 | TRBV24-1 | TGTGCCACCAGTGGTTCTGGGGACGGGTACGAGCAGTACTTC | CATSGSGDGYEQYF
many | . | TRBJ1-2 | TRBV27 | TGTGCCAGCAGAGGGAATAACTATGGCTACACCTTC | CASRGNNYGYTF
many | TRBD1 | TRBJ2-7 | TRBV20-1 | TGCAGTGCTGAAGACAGGGGACGTCTCGAGCAGTACTTC | CSAEDRGRLEQYF
few | . | TRBJ2-7 | TRBV27 | TGTGCCAGCAGTTTATCTACAGGTAACTACGAGCAGTACTTC | CASSLSTGNYEQYF
. | TRBD2 | TRBJ2-7 | TRBV20-1 | TGCAGTGCTAGAGTCTCTTTAGCGGGACTCGTCGAGCAGTACTTC | CSARVSLAGLVEQYF
. | TRBD2 | TRBJ2-3 | TRBV2 | TGTGCCAGCAGTGGACACCTCGGACTAGCGGGGGGGCCAAGGTCAGATACGCAGTATTTT | CASSGHLGLAGGPRSDTQYF
. | . | TRBJ1-4 | TRBV7-6 | TGTGCCAGCAGCTCGGGTTCCGCGGCAACTAATGAAAAACTGTTTTTT | CASSSGSAATNEKLFF